Below, one TCR beta chain is given with its context. This sequence may be a read error, since a much larger clone differs from it by one base. The record originates from a study of regulatory T cells in long-lasting Graves disease. Arm-PCR of CDR3 regions with iRepertoire HTBI primers generated TCR beta libraries. TCRdb used MiXCR to reprocess the multiplex PCR reads, holding one entry per CDR3 protein. The sample contains hundreds of thousands of distinct CDR3 sequences, about 16% of which appear only once. Time point described: newly diagnosed GD, antithyroid drugs for less than 3 months. The TCR library was prepared using RNA isolated from PBMCs. In germline, CDR1 is SNHLY, CDR2 FYNNEI. There are 13 residues in the CDR3. The V end was cut by 7 bases, the J end by 10 bases, with 16 bases between. These data were also filed under a second study, of T cells in Graves' hyperthyroidism and ophthalmopathy.

Here the sequenced sample was peripheral blood mononuclear cells (PBMCs), taken at new diagnosis, from a patient treated with antithyroid drugs. This TCR was recovered from a woman in her thirties with Graves disease. J is TRBJ1-4 and V is TRBV2; D might be TRBD1 (6 bases). CDR3 nucleotide sequence: TGTGCCAGCATTCCGGGGGCTAGTGGAAAACTGTTTTTT. Its protein is CASIPGASGKLFF. Together with reference TRBV2 and TRBJ1-4, the CDR3 gives the full variable domain: EPEVTQTPSHQVTQMGQEVILRCVPISNHLYFYWYRQILGQKVEFLVSFYNNEISEKSEIFDDQFSVERPDGSNFTLKIRSTKLEDSAMYFCASIPGASGKLFFGSGTQLSVL.